This entry concerns a single TCR beta chain. Its specificity is unknown. The donors were in the roughly 120-subject validation cohort, distinct from the approximately 610-subject first cohort. This sample was included in a study of cytomegalovirus exposure and HLA in healthy donors. Study results and caveats: Specificity of a few CMV-associated chains for CMV antigens was verified in vitro. The tendency of first-cohort TCR clusters to co-occur in the roughly 110 validation repertoires was the finding of a later analysis.

The method was immunoSEQ multiplex PCR; TCRdb's version includes in-frame clones alone and lacks a portion of them. Of around 140,000 clones detected, approximately 88% appear once; the ten largest clones hold less than 5.5%. CDR3 length: 21 amino acids. CDR1 is MGHRA, CDR2 YSYEKL, per germline. With V trimmed by 0 bases and J by 6 bases, 17 bases remained unmatched. Sequenced sample: PBMCs. The receptor's source is a man younger than 35 in good health and CMV-seropositive. The chain joins TRBV4-1 to TRBJ2-3, with 14 bases matching TRBD2. The CDR3 bases are TGCGCCAGCAGCCAAGACCGGACTAGCGGGAGGATTTACCCGTGGGTGGATACGCAGTATTTT. Protein product: CASSQDRTSGRIYPWVDTQYF.